These 3 T cell receptor beta chains share one sample of origin, sequenced in a study of beta chain features in type 1 diabetes. The authors reverse transcribed all of the isolated RNA, so sequencing captured expressed TCRB transcripts. Using immunoSEQ multiplex PCR, the repertoire was profiled, and TCRdb retains in-frame clones only, with some absent. The repertoire holds 900,000 or so clones, under 20% seen once, with about 0.02% in the top ten. Sequenced input: naive CD4+ T cells from blood. These receptor sequences come from a woman aged 18-29 years in good health.

The CDR3 nucleotides are TGTGCCAGCAGCTTTTCAACAGGGATTACTGAAGCTTTCTTT. Protein product: CASSFSTGITEAFF. The V gene is TRBV7-2, the J gene TRBJ1-1; a weak D match, TRBD1 (6 bases). The V gene lost 3 bases and the J gene lost 5 bases, with 13 bases spanning the gap. The CDR3 extends over 14 amino acids. CDR1 SGHTA and CDR2 FQGNSA come from the germline V gene.

This chain connects TRBV7-2 to TRBJ1-5; maybe TRBD1 (6 bases). V was shortened by 1 base and J by 7 bases, with 14 bases between the two germline ends. The CDR3 consists of 15 residues. In germline, CDR1 is SGHTA, CDR2 FQGNSA. DNA of the CDR3: TGTGCCAGCAGCTTAGGGGGGGGCGGCGCGCAGCCCCAGCATTTT. Its protein product is CASSLGGGGAQPQHF.

This clone was seen a handful of times. In DNA form, the CDR3 reads TGTGCCAGTAGTATGGGAGGGAGTGCAGATACGCAGTATTTT. It specifies CASSMGGSADTQYF. V and J are TRBV19 and TRBJ2-3, with TRBD2 identical over 7 bases. V trimming: 3 bases; J trimming: 4 bases; junction bases outside the gene matches: 4. The CDR3 length is 14 residues. The V gene's germline CDR1 is LNHDA and CDR2 SQIVND (reference sequence). The whole variable domain, remainder taken from reference TRBV19 and TRBJ2-3, is DGGITQSPKYLFRKEGQNVTLSCEQNLNHDAMYWYRQDPGQGLRLIYYSQIVNDFQKGDIAEGYSVSREKKESFPLTVTSAQKNPTAFYLCASSMGGSADTQYFGPGTRLTVL.